This TCR beta chain emerged from a study of blood T cell repertoires in COVID-19. Study at large: The United States, Italy and Spain were the sources of the acute and convalescent COVID-19 samples. Sources were T cells, B-cell-depleted T cells, or PBMCs; the material itself was cDNA or gDNA.

In the original analysis: Cell counts per sample came from amplifying reference gene primers. TCRdb's table, derived via immunoSEQ multiplex PCR, lists solely in-frame clones and lacks some. D and trimming come from the DNA, and the V and J calls and clone size come from that table. This table has 100,000 or so clones, around 90% appearing once. The sample holds one count of this clone. This receptor was taken from a woman between 50 and 59 years old in a cohort sampled during active COVID-19. The sequenced sample was peripheral blood.

The CDR3 region is CASSLGQGARTEAFF. The CDR3, as DNA: TGTGCCAGCAGCTTGGGGCAGGGGGCGAGGACTGAAGCTTTCTTT. The V call is TRBV11-3, the J call TRBJ1-1, with 8 nucleotides matching TRBD1. Germline V gene data show CDR1 as SGHNT and CDR2 as YENEEA. There are 15 residues in the CDR3. V lost 3 bases and J lost 5; bases outside the gene matches: 8.